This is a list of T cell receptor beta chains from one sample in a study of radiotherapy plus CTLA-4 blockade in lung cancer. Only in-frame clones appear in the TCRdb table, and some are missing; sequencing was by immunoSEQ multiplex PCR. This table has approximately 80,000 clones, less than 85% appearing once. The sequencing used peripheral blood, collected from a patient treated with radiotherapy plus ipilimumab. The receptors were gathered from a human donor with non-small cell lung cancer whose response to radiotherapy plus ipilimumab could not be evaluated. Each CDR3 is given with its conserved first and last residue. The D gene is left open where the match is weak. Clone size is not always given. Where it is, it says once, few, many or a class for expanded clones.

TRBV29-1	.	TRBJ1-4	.	CSVAGRGNRELFF	TGCAGCGTTGCGGGCAGGGGTAATAGAGAACTGTTTTTT
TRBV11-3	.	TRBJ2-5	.	CASSLESSESQYF	TGTGCCAGCAGCTTGGAGAGTAGCGAGTCCCAGTACTTC
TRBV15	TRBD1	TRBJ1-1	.	CATSRWGRGDTEAFF	TGTGCCACCAGCCGATGGGGCAGGGGGGACACTGAAGCTTTCTTT
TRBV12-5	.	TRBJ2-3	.	CASCGVGTDTQYF	TGTGCTAGTTGCGGTGTCGGGACAGATACGCAGTATTTT
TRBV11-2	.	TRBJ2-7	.	CASSLGGGSYEQYF	TGTGCCAGCAGCCTTGGGGGAGGTTCCTACGAGCAGTACTTC
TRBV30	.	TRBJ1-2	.	CAWSQTGSYGYTF	TGTGCCTGGAGCCAAACCGGGAGCTATGGCTACACCTTC
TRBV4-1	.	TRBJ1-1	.	CASSQDPLFDNTNTEAFF	TGCGCCAGCAGCCAAGATCCACTTTTCGACAACACGAACACTGAAGCTTTCTTT
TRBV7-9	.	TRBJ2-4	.	CASSLGRSGTKNIQYF	TGTGCCAGCAGCTTAGGGAGGTCCGGGACCAAAAACATTCAGTACTTC
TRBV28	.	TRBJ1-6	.	CASTAGNSPLHF	TGTGCCAGCACCGCAGGGAATTCACCCCTCCACTTT
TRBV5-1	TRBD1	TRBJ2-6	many	CASSWTGGSGANVLTF	TGCGCCAGCAGTTGGACAGGGGGCTCTGGGGCCAACGTCCTGACTTTC
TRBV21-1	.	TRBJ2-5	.	CASSKGYRGERETQYF	TGTGCCAGCAGCAAAGGATACAGGGGAGAAAGAGAGACCCAGTACTTC
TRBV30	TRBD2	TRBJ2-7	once	CAWSVGLAYEQYF	TGTGCCTGGAGTGTAGGACTAGCGTACGAGCAGTACTTC
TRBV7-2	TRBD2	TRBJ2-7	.	CASSLALAGYEQYF	TGTGCCAGCAGCTTAGCCCTAGCGGGGTACGAGCAGTACTTC
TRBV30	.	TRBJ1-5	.	CAWSVLGAGQPQHF	TGTGCCTGGAGTGTACTTGGGGCAGGACAGCCCCAGCATTTT
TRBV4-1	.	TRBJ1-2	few	CASSPGGANYGYTF	TGCGCCAGCAGCCCTGGAGGGGCTAACTATGGCTACACCTTC
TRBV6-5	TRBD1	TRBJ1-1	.	CASTKTGMNTEAFF	TGTGCCAGCACAAAGACAGGGATGAACACTGAAGCTTTCTTT
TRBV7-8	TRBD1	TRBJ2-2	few	CASSLRDRDIGELFF	TGTGCCAGCAGCCTCCGGGACAGGGATATCGGGGAGCTGTTTTTT
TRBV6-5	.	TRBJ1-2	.	CASSLGQLYGYTF	TGTGCCAGCAGCCTTGGACAGCTCTATGGCTACACCTTC
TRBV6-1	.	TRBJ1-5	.	CASSEGGGDQPQHF	TGTGCCAGCAGTGAGGGAGGCGGGGATCAGCCCCAGCATTTT